The clone carrying this T cell receptor beta chain was detected only a few times. This record comes from a study of CD8 T cells in ankylosing spondylitis. TCRdb processed the 5' RACE reads anew with MiXCR; each CDR3 protein has one entry. The sample includes about 250,000 distinct CDR3 sequences, around 32% of them seen just once. This CDR3 comprises 14 residues. Looked up from germline, CDR1 is SGHAT and CDR2 is FQNNGV. V shed 5 bases and J 3 bases; nucleotides not matched to a gene: 7. V is TRBV11-2 and J is TRBJ2-7; TRBD2 matches 7 bases. Sequencing was carried out using blood, either unsorted or a sorted T cell fraction (not recorded which). The source of this sequence is a male donor with ankylosing spondylitis or in good health (not recorded which). The CDR3 protein is CASSRGWEGYEQYF. The CDR3 nucleotides read TGTGCCAGCAGCCGGGGATGGGAGGGCTACGAGCAGTACTTC. Full variable domain (rest looked up from reference TRBV11-2 and TRBJ2-7): EAGVAQSPRYKIIEKRQSVAFWCNPISGHATLYWYQQILGQGPKLLIQFQNNGVVDDSQLPKDRFSAERLKGVDSTLKIQPAKLEDSAVYLCASSRGWEGYEQYFGPGTRLTVT.